The 24 T cell receptor beta chains below come from one sample, sequenced in a study of blood T cell repertoires in COVID-19. The table came from immunoSEQ multiplex PCR; TCRdb's copy has only in-frame clones and leaves some out. The sample lists 150,000 to 200,000 clones; roughly 87% were seen once. Sequencing was carried out using PBMCs or T cells enriched from blood (not recorded which). The receptor set was obtained from a woman aged 35 to 49 with acute COVID-19.

J is TRBJ2-3 and V is TRBV5-1; TRBD2 agrees at 9 bases. Germline CDR1 is SGHRS and CDR2 is YFSETQ. The junction had 7 bases not matched to a gene; V was cut back by 0 bases and J by 2 bases. The CDR3 length is 17 residues. The CDR3 sequence: CASSLAGRGGSTDTQYF. DNA of the CDR3: TGCGCCAGCAGCTTGGCCGGGCGGGGGGGCTCCACAGATACGCAGTATTTT.

The gene calls are TRBV28 and TRBJ1-1; a possible D gene is TRBD1 (5 bases). CDR1 is MDHEN and CDR2 is SYDVKM in the germline V gene. There are 15 residues in the CDR3. V was clipped by 5 bases and J by 0 bases, with 13 bases between them. The CDR3 reads CASSPGGSMNTEAFF. The CDR3 DNA is TGTGCCAGCAGTCCGGGGGGGAGCATGAACACTGAAGCTTTCTTT.

The rearrangement links TRBV5-6 to TRBJ2-3, with TRBD2 matching over 15 bases. The CDR3 contains 18 residues. Germline loops: CDR1 SGHDT, CDR2 YYEEEE. V dropped 0 bases and J dropped 2; count of bases not matched to a gene: 4. The chain's CDR3 is CASSLGTSGRAHTDTQYF. Here the CDR3 DNA reads TGTGCCAGCAGCTTGGGGACTAGCGGGAGGGCACACACAGATACGCAGTATTTT. Filled out from reference TRBV5-6 and TRBJ2-3, the complete variable domain reads DAGVTQSPTHLIKTRGQQVTLRCSPKSGHDTVSWYQQALGQGPQFIFQYYEEEERQRGNFPDRFSGHQFPNYSSELNVNALLLGDSALYLCASSLGTSGRAHTDTQYFGPGTRLTVL.

The genes are TRBV28 and TRBJ2-1, with D maybe TRBD1 (6 bases). This CDR3 has 16 amino acids. CDR1 and CDR2 from the germline V gene are MDHEN and SYDVKM. The V gene lost 3 bases and the J gene lost 0 bases, with 12 bases spanning the gap. CDR3 coding DNA: TGTGCCAGCAGTTTCGGGCAGGGGAGCTCCTACAATGAGCAGTTCTTC. This encodes CASSFGQGSSYNEQFF.

The chain recombines TRBV13 with TRBJ2-1; TRBD1 agrees at 8 bases. Trimming took 1 base from V and 0 from J; bases not matched to a gene: 2. The germline V gene encodes CDR1 PRHDT and CDR2 FYEKMQ (reference sequence). The CDR3 runs to 16 residues. The CDR3 loop reads CASSLATGASYNEQFF. CDR3 DNA: TGTGCCAGCAGCTTAGCGACAGGGGCCTCCTACAATGAGCAGTTCTTC.

This clone was seen more than once but under ten times. DNA of the CDR3: TGTGCTAGTGGTTCTTTCCTGACAGGGCCAGGATCTGGGGCCAACGTCCTGACTTTC. It is translated as CASGSFLTGPGSGANVLTF. The chain joins TRBV12-5 to TRBJ2-6, with TRBD1 identical over 7 bases. This CDR3 has 19 amino acids. Germline V gives CDR1 LGHNT, CDR2 FRNRAP. J lost 1 base, V lost 4 bases, and 13 bases had no gene match.

This sequence joins TRBV4-3 and TRBJ1-2; 8 bases fit TRBD1. The CDR3 length is 17 residues. CDR1 is LGHNA, CDR2 YSLEER, per germline. V dropped 0 bases and J dropped 5; count of bases not matched to a gene: 11. The CDR3 nucleotides are TGCGCCAGCAGCCAAGATTTCGTGACAGGGGATGAATATGGCTACACCTTC. Its protein product is CASSQDFVTGDEYGYTF.

The chain has TRBV10-3 and TRBJ1-6; 7 nucleotides line up with TRBD1. In germline, CDR1 is ENHRY, CDR2 SYGVKD. V trimming: 2 bases; J trimming: 8 bases; junction bases outside the gene matches: 6. The CDR3 spans 15 residues. This chain's CDR3 is CAISEPAGGHSPLHF. The DNA for the CDR3 is TGTGCCATCAGTGAGCCAGCAGGGGGACATTCACCCCTCCACTTT.

The chain combines TRBV7-9 with TRBJ1-3; TRBD1 matches at 12 bases. CDR3 size: 17 residues. Trimming took 5 bases from V and 1 from J; bases not matched to a gene: 6. Germline CDR1 reads SEHNR; CDR2 reads FQNEAQ (reference sequence). In nucleotides, the CDR3 is TGTGCCAGCAGCAAAGAGGGACAGGGGGCTTCTGGAAACACCATATATTTT. Residues: CASSKEGQGASGNTIYF.

CDR3 nucleotide sequence: TGTGCCAGCAGTTTATTGGTAGGGGAGGACACTGAAGCTTTCTTT. Translated: CASSLLVGEDTEAFF. The rearrangement links TRBV28 to TRBJ1-1, with D perhaps TRBD1 (5 bases). Germline loops: CDR1 MDHEN, CDR2 SYDVKM. The CDR3 runs to 15 residues. Trimming took 1 base from V and 3 from J, leaving 12 bases between them. Looking up the rest from reference TRBV28 and TRBJ1-1 gives the full variable domain: DVKVTQSSRYLVKRTGEKVFLECVQDMDHENMFWYRQDPGLGLRLIYFSYDVKMKEKGDIPEGYSVSREKKERFSLILESASTNQTSMYLCASSLLVGEDTEAFFGQGTRLTVV.

V is TRBV24-1 and J is TRBJ1-5; 12 nucleotides agree with TRBD1. CDR3 length: 13 amino acids. V shed 9 bases, J shed 9 bases, and the junction held 5 bases outside the gene matches. CDR1 and CDR2 (germline): KGHDR, SFDVKD. The CDR3 DNA reads as TGTGCCACCGGGACAGGGGGCAATTGGCCCCAGCATTTT. It specifies CATGTGGNWPQHF.

The V and J genes are TRBV28 and TRBJ1-5; D not certain. From germline, CDR1 is MDHEN and CDR2 SYDVKM. Trimming removed 8 bases at V and 4 bases at J, with 3 bases between. The CDR3 is 10 residues long. The CDR3 DNA is TGTGCCAGCCCAAATCAGCCCCAGCATTTT. Translation: CASPNQPQHF.

V gene TRBV2 combines with J gene TRBJ1-6; 11 bases agree with TRBD1. V lost 3 bases to trimming and J lost 9 bases; unmatched junction nucleotides: 4. Germline lookup yields CDR1 SNHLY and CDR2 FYNNEI. The CDR3 is 15 amino acids. CDR3 region: CASSDRGTGGSPLHF. CDR3 in DNA: TGTGCCAGCAGTGATCGGGGGACAGGGGGTTCACCCCTCCACTTT.

J is TRBJ2-1 and V is TRBV7-9; 9 bases match TRBD1. CDR1 is SEHNR, CDR2 FQNEAQ, per germline (reference sequence). V dropped 5 bases and J dropped 8; count of bases not matched to a gene: 7. The CDR3 spans 14 residues. The CDR3 DNA sequence: TGTGCCAGCAGCCGATGGGACAGGGCGTATGAGCAGTTCTTC. Its translation: CASSRWDRAYEQFF.

Turning to this clone: This specimen includes other DNA sequences encoding the same CDR3. The chain uses TRBV29-1 and TRBJ1-2; 8 bases fit TRBD1. Germline V gene data show CDR1 as SQVTM and CDR2 as ANQGSEA. The ends lost 6 bases at V and 6 bases at J; junction bases unmatched: 3. The CDR3 length is 11 residues. The CDR3 loop reads CSVRQGNGYTF. Here the CDR3 DNA reads TGCAGCGTCCGACAGGGGAATGGCTACACCTTC.

The chain has TRBV21-1 and TRBJ2-7; the tabulated D call, TRBD2, remains unverified against the DNA. TRBV21-1 is a pseudogene locus. The CDR3 covers 15 residues. CDR3 sequence (DNA): TGTGCCAGCCATTGTAGCGGGGGCCTCTCGTACGAGCAGTACTTC. As protein: CASHCSGGLSYEQYF.

The V gene is TRBV28, the J gene TRBJ1-2, with D uncertain. Trimming took 6 bases from V and 8 from J, leaving 13 bases between them. CDR1 MDHEN and CDR2 SYDVKM come from the germline V gene. This CDR3 spans 12 amino acids. CDR3: CASSPALGGYTF. CDR3 sequence (DNA): TGTGCCAGCAGCCCCGCACTGGGCGGCTACACCTTC.

The rearrangement uses TRBV7-2 and TRBJ2-7, with a tentative D call TRBD2 (6 bases). Germline V gene data show CDR1 as SGHTA and CDR2 as FQGNSA. The CDR3 spans 14 residues. V lost 5 bases and J lost 3, with 14 bases in between. The CDR3 DNA sequence: TGTGCCAGCAGCCCCTTTCCGCGGGGCTACGAGCAGTACTTC. Translating it yields CASSPFPRGYEQYF.

The gene calls are TRBV5-1 and TRBJ1-6, with D possibly TRBD1 on 5 matching bases. The CDR3 is 14 residues long. CDR1 is SGHRS, CDR2 YFSETQ, per germline. The V gene lost 0 bases and the J gene lost 13 bases, with 14 bases spanning the gap. This CDR3 reads CASSLEVGGDPLHF. The CDR3 nucleotides read TGCGCCAGCAGCTTGGAGGTCGGGGGGGATCCCCTCCACTTT.

V and J are TRBV5-5 and TRBJ2-1; unclear D gene. The CDR3 sequence is 14 residues long. V lost 0 bases to trimming and J lost 1 base, with 5 bases between them. Germline assignment: CDR1 SGHKS and CDR2 YYEKEE (reference sequence). The CDR3 reads CASSLDTSYNEQFF. CDR3 DNA: TGTGCCAGCAGCTTGGACACATCCTACAATGAGCAGTTCTTC.

This clone has only one observation. This rearrangement joins TRBV10-3 to TRBJ1-3; a possible D gene is TRBD1 (5 bases). The CDR3 is made up of 15 amino acids. Germline V gene sequence: CDR1 ENHRY, CDR2 SYGVKD. The V gene lost 5 bases and the J gene lost 0 bases, with 11 bases spanning the gap. CDR3 DNA sequence: TGTGCCATCAGTCCCCACGGGGGCTCTGGAAACACCATATATTTT. This encodes CAISPHGGSGNTIYF.

The chain is built from TRBV15 and TRBJ1-1; the match to TRBD1 covers 7 bases. V lost 1 base, J lost 10 bases, and 18 bases stayed unmatched. Germline V gene lookup returns CDR1 LNHNV and CDR2 YYDKDF (reference sequence). The CDR3 has 17 amino acids. The CDR3, as DNA: TGTGCCACCAGCAGAGGAGCAGGGGGAACCAAAGGTTCGAGAGCTTTCTTT. This gives the protein CATSRGAGGTKGSRAFF.

This rearrangement joins TRBV9 to TRBJ1-6, with 9 bases aligning to TRBD1. CDR3 length: 14 residues. Losses at the gene ends were 4 bases for V and 9 bases for J; bases not matched to a gene: 5. Germline V gene lookup returns CDR1 SGDLS and CDR2 YYNGEE. For the CDR3, the DNA is TGTGCCAGCAGCTTGGACAGGGGAGTTTCACCCCTCCACTTT. The encoded protein is CASSLDRGVSPLHF. The whole variable domain, filled in from reference TRBV9 and TRBJ1-6, reads DSGVTQTPKHLITATGQRVTLRCSPRSGDLSVYWYQQSLDQGLQFLIQYYNGEERAKGNILERFSAQQFPDLHSELNLSSLELGDSALYFCASSLDRGVSPLHFGNGTRLTVT.

V gene TRBV12-5 combines with J gene TRBJ2-5, with TRBD2 identical over 9 bases. V lost 7 bases, J lost 0 bases, and 9 bases stayed unmatched. This CDR3 is 16 amino acids long. Per germline, CDR1 LGHNT and CDR2 FRNRAP. The CDR3 nucleotides read TGTGCTAGTGTCAATCGTGCGGGGGGGGACCAAGAGACCCAGTACTTC. Translation: CASVNRAGGDQETQYF.